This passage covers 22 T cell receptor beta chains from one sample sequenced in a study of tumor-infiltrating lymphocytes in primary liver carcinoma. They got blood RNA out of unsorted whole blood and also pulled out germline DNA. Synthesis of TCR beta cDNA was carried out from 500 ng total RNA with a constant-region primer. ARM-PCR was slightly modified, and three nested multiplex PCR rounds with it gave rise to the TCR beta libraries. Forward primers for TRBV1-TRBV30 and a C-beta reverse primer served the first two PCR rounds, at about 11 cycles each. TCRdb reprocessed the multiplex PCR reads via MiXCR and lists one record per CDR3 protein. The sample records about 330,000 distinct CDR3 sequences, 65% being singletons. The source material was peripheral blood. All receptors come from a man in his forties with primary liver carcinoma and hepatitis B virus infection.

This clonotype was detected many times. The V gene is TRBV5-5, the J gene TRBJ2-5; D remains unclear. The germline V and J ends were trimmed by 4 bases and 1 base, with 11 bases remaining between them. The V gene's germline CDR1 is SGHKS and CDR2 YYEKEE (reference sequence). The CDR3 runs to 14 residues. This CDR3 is CASSPDSIQETQYF. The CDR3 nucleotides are TGTGCCAGCAGCCCCGATTCCATCCAAGAGACCCAGTACTTC.

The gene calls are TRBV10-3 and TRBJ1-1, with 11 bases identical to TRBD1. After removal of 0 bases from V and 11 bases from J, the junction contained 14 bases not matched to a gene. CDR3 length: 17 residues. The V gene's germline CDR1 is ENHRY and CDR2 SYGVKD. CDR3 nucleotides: TGTGCCATCAGTGAGTCGCCGGACAGGGGGCTAAATGTGGGGGCTTTCTTT. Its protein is CAISESPDRGLNVGAFF.

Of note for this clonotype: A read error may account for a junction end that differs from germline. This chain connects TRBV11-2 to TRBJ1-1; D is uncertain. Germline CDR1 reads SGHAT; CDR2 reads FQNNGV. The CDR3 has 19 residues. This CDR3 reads CTSSLMRVLEGGVSTEAFF. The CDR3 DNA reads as TGTACCAGCAGCTTAATGAGAGTTCTAGAGGGTGGGGTCTCCACTGAAGCTTTCTTT.

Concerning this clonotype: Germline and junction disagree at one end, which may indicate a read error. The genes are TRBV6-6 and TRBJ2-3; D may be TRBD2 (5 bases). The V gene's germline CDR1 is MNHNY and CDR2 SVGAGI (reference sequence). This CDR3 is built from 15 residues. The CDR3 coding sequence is TGTGCCAGCGGTTACTTAGGACTTGAAACAGATACGCAGTATTTT. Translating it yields CASGYLGLETDTQYF.

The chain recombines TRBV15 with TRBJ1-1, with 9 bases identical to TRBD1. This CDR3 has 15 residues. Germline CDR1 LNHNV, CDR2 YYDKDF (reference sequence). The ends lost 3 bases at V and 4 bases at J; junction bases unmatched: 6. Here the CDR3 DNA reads TGTGCCACCAGCAGGGGGGACAGGGAAGGCACTGAAGCTTTCTTT. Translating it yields CATSRGDREGTEAFF.

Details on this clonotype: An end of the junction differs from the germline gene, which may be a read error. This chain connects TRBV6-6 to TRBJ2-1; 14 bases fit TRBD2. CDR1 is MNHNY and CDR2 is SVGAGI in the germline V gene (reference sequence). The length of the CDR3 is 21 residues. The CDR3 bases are TGTGTCAGCAGTTACCTTTCCCTGGGACTAGCGGGAGTGAGTTCCTACAATGAGCAGTTCTTC. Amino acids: CVSSYLSLGLAGVSSYNEQFF.

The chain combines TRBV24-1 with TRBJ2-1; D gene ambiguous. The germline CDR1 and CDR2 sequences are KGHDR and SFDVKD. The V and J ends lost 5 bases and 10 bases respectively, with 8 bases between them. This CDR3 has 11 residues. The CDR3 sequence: CATSVGLEQFF. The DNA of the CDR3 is TGTGCCACCAGTGTTGGTCTCGAGCAGTTCTTC.

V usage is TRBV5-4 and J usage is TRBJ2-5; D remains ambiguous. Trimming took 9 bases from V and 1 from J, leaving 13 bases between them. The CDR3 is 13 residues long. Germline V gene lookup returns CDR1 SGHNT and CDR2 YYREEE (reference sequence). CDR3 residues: CANTVGTQETQYF. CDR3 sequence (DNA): TGTGCCAACACGGTGGGCACCCAAGAGACCCAGTACTTC.

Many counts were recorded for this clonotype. As DNA, the CDR3 is TGTGCCAGCAGTTTGAGACAGCAGAACACCGGGGAGCTGTTTTTT. Encoded protein: CASSLRQQNTGELFF. The chain has TRBV6-2 or TRBV6-3 and TRBJ2-2; a weak D match, TRBD1 (5 bases). CDR1 and CDR2 (germline): MNHEY, SVGEGT. The V end was cut by 4 bases, the J end by 1 base, with 10 bases between. There are 15 residues in the CDR3.

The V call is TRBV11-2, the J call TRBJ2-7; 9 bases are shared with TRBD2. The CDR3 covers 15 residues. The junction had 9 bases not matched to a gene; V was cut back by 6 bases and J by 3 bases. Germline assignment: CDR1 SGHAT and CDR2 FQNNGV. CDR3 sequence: CASRFAGTSSYEQYF. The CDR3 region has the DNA TGTGCCAGCAGGTTTGCCGGGACTAGCAGCTACGAGCAGTACTTC.

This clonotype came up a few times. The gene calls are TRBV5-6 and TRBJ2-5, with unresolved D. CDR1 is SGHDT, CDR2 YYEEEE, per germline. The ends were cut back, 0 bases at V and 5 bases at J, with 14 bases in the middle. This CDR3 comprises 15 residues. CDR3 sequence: CASSLGTLFGETQYF. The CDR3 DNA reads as TGTGCCAGCAGCTTGGGGACCCTTTTCGGCGAGACCCAGTACTTC.

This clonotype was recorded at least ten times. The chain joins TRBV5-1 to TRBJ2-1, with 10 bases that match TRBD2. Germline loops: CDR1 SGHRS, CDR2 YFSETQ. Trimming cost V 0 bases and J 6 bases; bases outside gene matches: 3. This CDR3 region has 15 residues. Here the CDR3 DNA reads TGCGCCAGCAGCTTGGTAGCGGGAGGCGCCAATGAGCAGTTCTTC. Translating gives CASSLVAGGANEQFF.

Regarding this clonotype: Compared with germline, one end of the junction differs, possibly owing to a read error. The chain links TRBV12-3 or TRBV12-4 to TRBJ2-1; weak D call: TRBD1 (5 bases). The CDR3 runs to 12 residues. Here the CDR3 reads CASSSRGHEQFF. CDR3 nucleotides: TGTGCCAGCAGTTCTCGCGGACATGAACAGTTCTTC.

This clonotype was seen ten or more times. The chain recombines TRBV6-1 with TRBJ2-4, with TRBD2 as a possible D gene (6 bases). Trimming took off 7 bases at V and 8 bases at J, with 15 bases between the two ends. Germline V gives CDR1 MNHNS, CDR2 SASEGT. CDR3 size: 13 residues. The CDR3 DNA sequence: TGTGCCAGCACTGATTCCGGGGGACACATTCAGTACTTC. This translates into CASTDSGGHIQYF.

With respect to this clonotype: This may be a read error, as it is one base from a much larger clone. CDR3 sequence: CSVGRTGDTGKLFF. Written as DNA, the CDR3 is TGCAGCGTTGGTCGGACAGGGGATACCGGGAAGCTGTTTTTT. The chain combines TRBV29-1 with TRBJ2-2, with 9 bases lining up with TRBD1. This CDR3 is built from 14 residues. Germline V CDR1 and CDR2: SQVTM, ANQGSEA.

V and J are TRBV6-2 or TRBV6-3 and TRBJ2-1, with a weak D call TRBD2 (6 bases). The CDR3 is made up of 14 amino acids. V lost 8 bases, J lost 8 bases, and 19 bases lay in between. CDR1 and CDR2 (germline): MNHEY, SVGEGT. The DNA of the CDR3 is TGTGCCAGCTGTTGCGATTGGAGGGAATATGAGCAGTTCTTC. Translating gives CASCCDWREYEQFF.

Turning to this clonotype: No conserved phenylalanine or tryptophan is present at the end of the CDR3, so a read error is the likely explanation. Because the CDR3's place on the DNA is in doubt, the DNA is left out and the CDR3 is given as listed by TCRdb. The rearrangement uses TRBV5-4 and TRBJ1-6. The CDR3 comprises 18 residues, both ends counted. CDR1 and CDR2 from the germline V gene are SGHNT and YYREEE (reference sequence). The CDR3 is CASSPKRTANSRDSPLHL.

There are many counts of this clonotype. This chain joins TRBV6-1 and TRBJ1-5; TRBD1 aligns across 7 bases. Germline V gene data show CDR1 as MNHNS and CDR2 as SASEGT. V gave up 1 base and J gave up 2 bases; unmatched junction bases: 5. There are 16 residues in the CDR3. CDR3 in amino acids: CASSEGLGQGNQPQHF. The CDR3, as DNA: TGTGCCAGCAGTGAAGGACTTGGACAGGGCAATCAGCCCCAGCATTTT.

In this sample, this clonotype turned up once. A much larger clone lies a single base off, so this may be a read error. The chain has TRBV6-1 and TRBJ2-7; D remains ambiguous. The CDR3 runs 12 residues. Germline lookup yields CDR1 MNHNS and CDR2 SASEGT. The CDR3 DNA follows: TGTACCAGCAGTGAAGCCGGCTACGAGCAGTACTTC. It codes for CTSSEAGYEQYF.

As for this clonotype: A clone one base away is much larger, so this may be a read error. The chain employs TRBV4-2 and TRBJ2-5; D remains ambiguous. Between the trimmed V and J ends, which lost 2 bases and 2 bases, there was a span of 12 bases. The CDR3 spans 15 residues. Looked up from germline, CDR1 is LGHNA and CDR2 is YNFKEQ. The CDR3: CASSQQLVGQETQYF. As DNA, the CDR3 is TGTGCCAGCAGCCAACAGCTCGTCGGGCAAGAGACCCAGTACTTC.

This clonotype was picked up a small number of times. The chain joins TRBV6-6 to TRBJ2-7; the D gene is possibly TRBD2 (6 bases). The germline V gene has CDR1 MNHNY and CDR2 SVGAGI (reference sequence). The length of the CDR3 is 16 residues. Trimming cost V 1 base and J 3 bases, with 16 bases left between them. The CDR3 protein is CASSYLNGRTNYEQYF. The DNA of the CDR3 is TGTGCCAGCAGTTACTTGAACGGGAGAACTAACTACGAGCAGTACTTC.

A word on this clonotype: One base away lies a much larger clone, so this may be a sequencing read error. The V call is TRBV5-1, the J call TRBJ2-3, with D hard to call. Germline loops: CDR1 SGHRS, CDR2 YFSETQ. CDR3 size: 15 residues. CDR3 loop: CTSSFGGFSTDTQYF. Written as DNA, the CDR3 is TGCACCAGCAGCTTCGGCGGCTTTAGCACAGATACGCAGTATTTT.